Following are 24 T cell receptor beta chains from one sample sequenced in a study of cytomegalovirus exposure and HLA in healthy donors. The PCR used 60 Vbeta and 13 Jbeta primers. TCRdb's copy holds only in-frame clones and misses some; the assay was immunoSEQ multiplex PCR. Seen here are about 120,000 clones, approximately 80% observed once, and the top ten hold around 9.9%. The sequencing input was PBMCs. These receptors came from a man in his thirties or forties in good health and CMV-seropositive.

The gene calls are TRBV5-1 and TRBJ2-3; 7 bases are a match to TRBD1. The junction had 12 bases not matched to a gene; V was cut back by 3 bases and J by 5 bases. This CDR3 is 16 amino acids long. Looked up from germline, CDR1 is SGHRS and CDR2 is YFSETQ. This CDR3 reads CASSWKARGNGDTQYF. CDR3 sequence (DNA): TGCGCCAGCAGCTGGAAGGCCAGGGGGAATGGAGATACGCAGTATTTT.

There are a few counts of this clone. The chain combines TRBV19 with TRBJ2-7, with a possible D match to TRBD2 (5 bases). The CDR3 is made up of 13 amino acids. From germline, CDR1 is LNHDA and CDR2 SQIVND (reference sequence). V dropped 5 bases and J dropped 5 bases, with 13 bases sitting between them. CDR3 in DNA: TGTGCCAGTAGTCATCGGGGTGGGAACGAGCAGTACTTC. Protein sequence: CASSHRGGNEQYF.

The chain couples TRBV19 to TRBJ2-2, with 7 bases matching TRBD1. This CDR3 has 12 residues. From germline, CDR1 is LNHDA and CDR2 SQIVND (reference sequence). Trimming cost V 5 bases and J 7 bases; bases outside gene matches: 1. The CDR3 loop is CASSQGVGELFF. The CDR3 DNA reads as TGTGCCAGTAGTCAGGGGGTCGGGGAGCTGTTTTTT.

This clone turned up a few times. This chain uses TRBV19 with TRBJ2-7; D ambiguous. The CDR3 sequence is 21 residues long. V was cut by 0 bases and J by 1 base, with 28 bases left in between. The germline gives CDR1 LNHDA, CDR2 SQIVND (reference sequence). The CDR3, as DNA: TGTGCCAGTAGTATAGACCCCCCCGCTGCGTATCAAGCGCCGAGTTCCTACGAGCAGTACTTC. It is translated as CASSIDPPAAYQAPSSYEQYF.

CDR3 nucleotide sequence: TGTGCCAGCAGCTTAGAACAACAGGCCTACAATGAGCAGTTCTTC. Translating gives CASSLEQQAYNEQFF. The chain is built from TRBV7-3 and TRBJ2-1, with a possible D match to TRBD1 (5 bases). In germline, CDR1 is SGHTA, CDR2 FQGTGA. V lost 2 bases and J lost 2, with 10 bases in between. The length of the CDR3 is 15 residues.

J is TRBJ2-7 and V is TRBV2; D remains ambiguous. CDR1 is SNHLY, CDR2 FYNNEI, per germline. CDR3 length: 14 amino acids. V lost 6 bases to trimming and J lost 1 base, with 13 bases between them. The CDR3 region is CASSYIRGSYEQYF. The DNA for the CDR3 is TGTGCCAGCAGCTATATCCGTGGTTCCTACGAGCAGTACTTC.

CDR3 in amino acids: CASSIAGGNEQFF. The CDR3 nucleotides read TGCGCCAGCAGCATCGCGGGAGGCAATGAGCAGTTCTTC. This chain uses TRBV5-1 with TRBJ2-1; 8 bases match TRBD2. This CDR3 comprises 13 residues. The germline gives CDR1 SGHRS, CDR2 YFSETQ. The ends lost 4 bases at V and 6 bases at J; junction bases unmatched: 3.

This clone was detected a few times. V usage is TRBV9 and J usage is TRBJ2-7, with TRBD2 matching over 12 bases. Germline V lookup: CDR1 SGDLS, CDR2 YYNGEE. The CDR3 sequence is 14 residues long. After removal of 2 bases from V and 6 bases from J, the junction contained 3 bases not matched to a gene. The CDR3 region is CASSVGLAGSEQYF. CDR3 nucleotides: TGTGCCAGCAGCGTGGGACTAGCGGGTAGCGAGCAGTACTTC.

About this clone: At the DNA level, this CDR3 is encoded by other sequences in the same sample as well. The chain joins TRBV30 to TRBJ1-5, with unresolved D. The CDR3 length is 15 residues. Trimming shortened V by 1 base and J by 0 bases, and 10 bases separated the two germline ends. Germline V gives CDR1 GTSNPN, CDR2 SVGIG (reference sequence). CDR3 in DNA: TGTGCCTGGAGTGAGGAGGCCGATAGCAATCAGCCCCAGCATTTT. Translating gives CAWSEEADSNQPQHF.

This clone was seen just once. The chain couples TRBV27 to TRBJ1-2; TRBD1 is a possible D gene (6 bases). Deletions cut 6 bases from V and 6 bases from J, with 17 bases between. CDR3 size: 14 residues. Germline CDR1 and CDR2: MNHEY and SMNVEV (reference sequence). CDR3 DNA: TGTGCCAGCAGCAAGGGGGGGACTGCGGATGGCTACACCTTC. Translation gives CASSKGGTADGYTF.

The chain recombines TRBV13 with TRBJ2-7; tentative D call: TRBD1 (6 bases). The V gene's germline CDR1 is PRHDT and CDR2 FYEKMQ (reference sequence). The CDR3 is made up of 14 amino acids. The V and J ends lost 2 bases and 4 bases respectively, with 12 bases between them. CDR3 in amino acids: CASSLRQVGYEQYF. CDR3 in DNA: TGTGCCAGCAGCTTACGACAGGTGGGGTACGAGCAGTACTTC.

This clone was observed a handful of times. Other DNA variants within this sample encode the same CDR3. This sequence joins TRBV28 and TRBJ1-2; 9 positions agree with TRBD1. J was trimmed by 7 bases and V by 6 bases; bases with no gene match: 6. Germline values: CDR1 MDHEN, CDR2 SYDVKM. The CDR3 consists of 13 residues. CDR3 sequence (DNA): TGTGCCAGCAGGACGGGACAGGGTTTTGGCTACACCTTC. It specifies CASRTGQGFGYTF.

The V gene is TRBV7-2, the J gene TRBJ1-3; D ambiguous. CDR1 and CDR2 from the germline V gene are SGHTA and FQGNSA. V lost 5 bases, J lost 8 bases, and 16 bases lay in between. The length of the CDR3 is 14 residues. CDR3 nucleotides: TGTGCCAGCAGCGCGGGCCTCTCGAAGGACACCATATATTTT. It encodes CASSAGLSKDTIYF.

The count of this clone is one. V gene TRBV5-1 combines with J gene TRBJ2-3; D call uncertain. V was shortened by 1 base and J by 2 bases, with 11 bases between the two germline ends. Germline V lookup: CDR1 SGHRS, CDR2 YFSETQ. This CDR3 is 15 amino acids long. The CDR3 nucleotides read TGCGCCAGCAGCTTGTCGGGTCGGATCACAGATACGCAGTATTTT. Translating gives CASSLSGRITDTQYF.

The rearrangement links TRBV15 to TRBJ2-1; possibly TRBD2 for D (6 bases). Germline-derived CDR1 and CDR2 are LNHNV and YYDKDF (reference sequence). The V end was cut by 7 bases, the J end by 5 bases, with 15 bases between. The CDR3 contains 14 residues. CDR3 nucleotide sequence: TGTGCCACCAAGGAGGTAGCGGAGGACAATGAGCAGTTCTTC. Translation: CATKEVAEDNEQFF.

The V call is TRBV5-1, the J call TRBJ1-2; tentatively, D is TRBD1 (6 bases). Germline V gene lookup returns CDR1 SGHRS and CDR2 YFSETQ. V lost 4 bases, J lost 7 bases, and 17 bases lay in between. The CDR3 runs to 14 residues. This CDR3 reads CASSGYGTQSGYTF. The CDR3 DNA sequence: TGCGCCAGCAGCGGATACGGGACACAGAGTGGCTACACCTTC. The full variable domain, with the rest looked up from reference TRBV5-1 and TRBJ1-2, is KAGVTQTPRYLIKTRGQQVTLSCSPISGHRSVSWYQQTPGQGLQFLFEYFSETQRNKGNFPGRFSGRQFSNSRSEMNVSTLELGDSALYLCASSGYGTQSGYTFGSGTRLTVV.

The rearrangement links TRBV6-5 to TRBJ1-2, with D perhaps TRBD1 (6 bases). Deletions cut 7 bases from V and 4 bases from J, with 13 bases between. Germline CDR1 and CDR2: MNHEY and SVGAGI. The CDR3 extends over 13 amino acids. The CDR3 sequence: CASTLDRSYGYTF. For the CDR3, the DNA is TGTGCCAGCACCCTGGACAGATCCTATGGCTACACCTTC.

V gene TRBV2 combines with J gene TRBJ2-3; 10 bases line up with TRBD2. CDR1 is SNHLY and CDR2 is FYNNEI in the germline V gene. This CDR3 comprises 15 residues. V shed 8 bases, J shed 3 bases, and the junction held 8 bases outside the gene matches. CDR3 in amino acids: CASPSGRAQTDTQYF. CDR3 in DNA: TGTGCCAGCCCGAGCGGGAGGGCCCAAACAGATACGCAGTATTTT.

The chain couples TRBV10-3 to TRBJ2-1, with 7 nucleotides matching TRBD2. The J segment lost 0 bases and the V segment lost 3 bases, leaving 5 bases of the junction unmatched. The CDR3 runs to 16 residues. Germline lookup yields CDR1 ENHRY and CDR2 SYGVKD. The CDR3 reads CAISDRAGSSYNEQFF. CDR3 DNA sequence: TGTGCCATCAGTGATCGAGCGGGAAGCTCCTACAATGAGCAGTTCTTC.

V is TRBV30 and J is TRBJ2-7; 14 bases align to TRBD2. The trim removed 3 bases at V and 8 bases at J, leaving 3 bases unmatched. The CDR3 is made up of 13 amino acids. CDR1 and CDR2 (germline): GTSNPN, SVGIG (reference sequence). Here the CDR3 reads CAWRTSGRAQQYF. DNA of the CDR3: TGTGCCTGGAGGACTAGCGGGAGGGCCCAGCAGTACTTC.

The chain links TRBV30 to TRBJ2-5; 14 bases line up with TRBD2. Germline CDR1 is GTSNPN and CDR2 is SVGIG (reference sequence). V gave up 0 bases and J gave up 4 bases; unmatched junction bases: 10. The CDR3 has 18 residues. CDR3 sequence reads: CAWSVMGTSGRGPETQYF. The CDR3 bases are TGTGCCTGGAGTGTAATGGGGACTAGCGGGAGAGGGCCAGAGACCCAGTACTTC.

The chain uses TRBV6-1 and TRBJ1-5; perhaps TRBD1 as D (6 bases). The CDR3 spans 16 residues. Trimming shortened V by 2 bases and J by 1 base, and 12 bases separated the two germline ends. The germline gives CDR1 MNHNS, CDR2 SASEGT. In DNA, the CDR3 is TGTGCCAGCAGTGAACGCTTGGGACAAAGCAATCAGCCCCAGCATTTT. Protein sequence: CASSERLGQSNQPQHF.

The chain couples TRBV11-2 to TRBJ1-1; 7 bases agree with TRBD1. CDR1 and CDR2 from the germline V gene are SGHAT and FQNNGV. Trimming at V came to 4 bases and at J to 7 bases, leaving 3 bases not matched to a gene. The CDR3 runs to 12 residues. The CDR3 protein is CASSSQGREAFF. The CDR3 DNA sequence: TGTGCCAGCAGCTCACAGGGGCGTGAAGCTTTCTTT.

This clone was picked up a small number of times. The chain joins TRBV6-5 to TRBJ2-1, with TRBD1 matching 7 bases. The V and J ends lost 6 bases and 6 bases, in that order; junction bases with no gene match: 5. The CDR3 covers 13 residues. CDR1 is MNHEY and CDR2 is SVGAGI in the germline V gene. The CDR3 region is CASSFPGGNEQFF. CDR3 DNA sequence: TGTGCCAGCAGCTTCCCAGGGGGCAATGAGCAGTTCTTC.